This T cell receptor beta chain was recovered during a study of regulatory T cells in long-lasting Graves disease. Looking at the study overall: Newly diagnosed Graves' patients had taken antithyroid drugs under 3 months.

Points from the study as a whole: Owing to a sample size that was small, accuracy may have been reduced. The number of shared public clonotypes was higher in persistent patients (approximately 3,000) than new patients (around 890).

Trimming left V 2 bases short and J 4 bases short, with 18 bases between. The germline V gene encodes CDR1 LGHDT and CDR2 YNNKEL (reference sequence). The CDR3 is 17 amino acids. Regarding time point: newly diagnosed GD, antithyroid drugs for less than 3 months. PBMC RNA served as the TCR library source. The authors built TCR beta libraries using iRepertoire HTBI primers and Arm-PCR of CDR3 regions. One entry per CDR3 protein, called by TCRdb with MiXCR from the multiplex PCR reads. The sample contains about 530,000 distinct CDR3 sequences, 15% to 20% of which appear only once. This clonotype showed up many times. Its target is unknown. The same data also contributed to another study, on T cells in Graves' hyperthyroidism and ophthalmopathy.

The chain joins TRBV3-1 to TRBJ1-5; D remains unclear. The sequenced sample was peripheral blood mononuclear cells (PBMCs), obtained at new diagnosis, from a patient treated with antithyroid drugs. This sequence originates from a woman aged 35-65 years with Graves disease. Here the CDR3 reads CASSQSLVVKGNQPQHF. The CDR3 bases are TGTGCCAGCAGCCAAAGCCTGGTGGTAAAAGGGAATCAGCCCCAGCATTTT. Looking up the rest from reference TRBV3-1 and TRBJ1-5 gives the full variable domain: DTAVSQTPKYLVTQMGNDKSIKCEQNLGHDTMYWYKQDSKKFLKIMFSYNNKELIINETVPNRFSPKSPDKAHLNLHINSLELGDSAVYFCASSQSLVVKGNQPQHFGDGTRLSIL.